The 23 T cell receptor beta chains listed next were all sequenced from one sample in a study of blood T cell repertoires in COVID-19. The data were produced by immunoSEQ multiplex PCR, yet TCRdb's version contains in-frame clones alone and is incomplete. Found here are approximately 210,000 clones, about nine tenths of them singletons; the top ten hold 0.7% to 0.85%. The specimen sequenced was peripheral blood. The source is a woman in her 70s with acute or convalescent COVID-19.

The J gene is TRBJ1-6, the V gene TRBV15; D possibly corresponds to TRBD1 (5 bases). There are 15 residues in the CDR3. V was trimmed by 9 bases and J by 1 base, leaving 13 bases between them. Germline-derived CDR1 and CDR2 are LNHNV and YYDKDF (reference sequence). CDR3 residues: CATGVSRSYNSPLHF. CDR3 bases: TGTGCCACAGGGGTTAGTAGATCCTATAATTCACCCCTCCACTTT.

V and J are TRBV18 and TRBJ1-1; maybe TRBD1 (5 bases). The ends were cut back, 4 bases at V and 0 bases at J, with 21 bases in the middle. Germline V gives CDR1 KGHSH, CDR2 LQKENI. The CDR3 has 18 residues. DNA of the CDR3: TGTGCCAGCTCACTTAAACAGGCGTCGGGCGTTATGAACACTGAAGCTTTCTTT. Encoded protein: CASSLKQASGVMNTEAFF.

In nucleotides, the CDR3 is TGTGCCAGCGACAGAATATCTGGAAACACCATATATTTT. Translating it yields CASDRISGNTIYF. This chain uses TRBV2 with TRBJ1-3, with D perhaps TRBD1 (5 bases). CDR3 size: 13 residues. From germline, CDR1 is SNHLY and CDR2 FYNNEI. V was cut by 8 bases and J by 1 base, with 9 bases left in between.

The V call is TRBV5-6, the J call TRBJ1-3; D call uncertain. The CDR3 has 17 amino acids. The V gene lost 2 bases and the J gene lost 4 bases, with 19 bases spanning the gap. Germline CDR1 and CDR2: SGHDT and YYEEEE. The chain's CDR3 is CASSFSGSFEPGNTIYF. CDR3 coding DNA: TGTGCCAGCAGCTTCTCCGGGAGCTTCGAACCAGGAAACACCATATATTTT.

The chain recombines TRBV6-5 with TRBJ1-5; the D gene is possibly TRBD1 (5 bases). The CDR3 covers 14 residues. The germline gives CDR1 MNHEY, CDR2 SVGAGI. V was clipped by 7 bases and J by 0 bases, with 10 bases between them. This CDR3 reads CASTGVRSNQPQHF. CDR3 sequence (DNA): TGTGCCAGCACGGGGGTTCGTAGCAATCAGCCCCAGCATTTT.

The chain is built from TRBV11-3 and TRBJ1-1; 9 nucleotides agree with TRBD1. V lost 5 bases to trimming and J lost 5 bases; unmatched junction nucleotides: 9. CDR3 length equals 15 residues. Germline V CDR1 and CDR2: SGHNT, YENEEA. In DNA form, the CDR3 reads TGTGCCAGCAGCCCCCGGGGACAGGGTGGAACTGAAGCTTTCTTT. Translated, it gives CASSPRGQGGTEAFF.

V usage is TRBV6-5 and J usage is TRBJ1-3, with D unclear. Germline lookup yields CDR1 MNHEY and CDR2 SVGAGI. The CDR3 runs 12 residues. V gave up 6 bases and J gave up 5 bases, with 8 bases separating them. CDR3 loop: CASRQNRNTIYF. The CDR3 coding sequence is TGTGCCAGCAGACAGAATCGAAACACCATATATTTT.

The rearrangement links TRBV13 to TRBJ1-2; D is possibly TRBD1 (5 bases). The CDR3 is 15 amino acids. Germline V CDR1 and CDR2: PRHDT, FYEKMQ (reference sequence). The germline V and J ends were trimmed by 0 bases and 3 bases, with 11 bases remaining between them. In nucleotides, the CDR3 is TGTGCCAGCAGCTTAGGCCCCGGACACGACTATGGCTACACCTTC. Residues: CASSLGPGHDYGYTF.

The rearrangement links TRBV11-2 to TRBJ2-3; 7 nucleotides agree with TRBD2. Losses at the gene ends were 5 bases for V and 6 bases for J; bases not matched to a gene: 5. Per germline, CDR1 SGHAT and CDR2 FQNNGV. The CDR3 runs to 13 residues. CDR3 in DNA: TGTGCCAGCAGCGGGGGACTATTGGATACGCAGTATTTT. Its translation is CASSGGLLDTQYF.

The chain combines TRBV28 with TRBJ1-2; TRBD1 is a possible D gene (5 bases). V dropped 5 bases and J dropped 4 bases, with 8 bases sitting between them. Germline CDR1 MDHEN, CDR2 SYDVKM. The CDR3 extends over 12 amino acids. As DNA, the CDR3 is TGTGCCAGCAGTGGGGGGACCTATGGCTACACCTTC. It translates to CASSGGTYGYTF.

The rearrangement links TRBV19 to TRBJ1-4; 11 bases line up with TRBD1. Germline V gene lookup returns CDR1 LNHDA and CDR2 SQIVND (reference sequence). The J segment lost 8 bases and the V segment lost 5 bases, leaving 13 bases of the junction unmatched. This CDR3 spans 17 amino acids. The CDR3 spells CASSVGQGARLIEKLFF. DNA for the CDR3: TGTGCCAGTAGTGTCGGACAGGGGGCGCGGTTAATAGAAAAACTGTTTTTT. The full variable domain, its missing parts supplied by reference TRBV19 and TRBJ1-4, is DGGITQSPKYLFRKEGQNVTLSCEQNLNHDAMYWYRQDPGQGLRLIYYSQIVNDFQKGDIAEGYSVSREKKESFPLTVTSAQKNPTAFYLCASSVGQGARLIEKLFFGSGTQLSVL.

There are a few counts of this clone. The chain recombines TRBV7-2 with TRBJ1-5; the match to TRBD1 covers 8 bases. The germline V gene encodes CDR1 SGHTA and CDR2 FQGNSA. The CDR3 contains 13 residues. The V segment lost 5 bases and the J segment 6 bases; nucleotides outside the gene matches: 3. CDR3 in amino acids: CASSTRGLQPQHF. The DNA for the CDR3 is TGTGCCAGCAGCACCAGGGGGCTTCAGCCCCAGCATTTT.

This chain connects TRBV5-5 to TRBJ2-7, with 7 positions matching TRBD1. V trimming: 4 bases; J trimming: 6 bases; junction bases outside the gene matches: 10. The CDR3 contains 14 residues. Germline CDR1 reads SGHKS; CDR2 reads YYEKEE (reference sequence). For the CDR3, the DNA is TGTGCCAGCAGCCCTTCGGACAGGTGGGTCGAGCAGTACTTC. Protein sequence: CASSPSDRWVEQYF.

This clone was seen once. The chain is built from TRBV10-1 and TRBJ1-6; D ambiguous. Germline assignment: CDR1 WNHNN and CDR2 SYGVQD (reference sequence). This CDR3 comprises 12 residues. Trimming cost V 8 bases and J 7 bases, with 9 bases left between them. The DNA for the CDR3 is TGCGCCAGCTCCGGAGGAAATTCACCCCTCCACTTT. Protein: CASSGGNSPLHF.

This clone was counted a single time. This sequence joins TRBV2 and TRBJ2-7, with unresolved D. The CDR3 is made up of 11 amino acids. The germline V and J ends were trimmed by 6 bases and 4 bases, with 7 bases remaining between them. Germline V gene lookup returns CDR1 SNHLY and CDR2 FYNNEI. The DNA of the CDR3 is TGTGCCAGCAGCCCGCTATACGAGCAGTACTTC. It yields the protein CASSPLYEQYF.

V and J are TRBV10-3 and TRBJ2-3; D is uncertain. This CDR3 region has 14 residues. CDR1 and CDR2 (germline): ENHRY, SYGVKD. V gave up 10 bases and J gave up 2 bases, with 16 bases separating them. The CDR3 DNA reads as TGTGCCACCTTAAAAGACTCCACCACAGATACGCAGTATTTT. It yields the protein CATLKDSTTDTQYF.

The CDR3 reads CASSQNPGQGAGEQYF. In nucleotides, the CDR3 is TGCGCCAGCAGCCAAAATCCGGGACAGGGGGCCGGCGAGCAGTACTTC. The chain couples TRBV4-1 to TRBJ2-7; TRBD1 aligns across 12 bases. CDR3 size: 16 residues. Germline assignment: CDR1 MGHRA and CDR2 YSYEKL. Unmatched junction bases numbered 8, after V lost 2 bases and J lost 6 bases.

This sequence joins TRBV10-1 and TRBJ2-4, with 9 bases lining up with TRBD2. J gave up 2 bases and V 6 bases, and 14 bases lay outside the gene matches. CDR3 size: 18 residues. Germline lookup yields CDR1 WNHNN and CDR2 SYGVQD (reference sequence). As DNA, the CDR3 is TGCGCCAGCAGGTGGAAGCGGGAGGTATCTAGAACCAAAAACATTCAGTACTTC. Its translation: CASRWKREVSRTKNIQYF.

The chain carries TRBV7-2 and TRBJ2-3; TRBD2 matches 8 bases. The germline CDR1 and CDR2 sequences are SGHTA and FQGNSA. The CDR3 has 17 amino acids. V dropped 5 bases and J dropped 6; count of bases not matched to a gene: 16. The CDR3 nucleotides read TGTGCCAGCAGCCCTCCCCCCGTGGGACTAGTGGGGGATACGCAGTATTTT. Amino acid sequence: CASSPPPVGLVGDTQYF. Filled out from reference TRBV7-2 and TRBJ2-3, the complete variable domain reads GAGVSQSPSNKVTEKGKDVELRCDPISGHTALYWYRQSLGQGLEFLIYFQGNSAPDKSGLPSDRFSAERTGGSVSTLTIQRTQQEDSAVYLCASSPPPVGLVGDTQYFGPGTRLTVL.

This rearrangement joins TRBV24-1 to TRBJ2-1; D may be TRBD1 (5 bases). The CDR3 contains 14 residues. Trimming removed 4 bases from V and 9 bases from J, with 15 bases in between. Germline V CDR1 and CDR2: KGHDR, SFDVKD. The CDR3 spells CATSERRVRSEQFF. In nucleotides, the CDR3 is TGTGCCACCAGTGAGCGCAGGGTTCGGAGTGAGCAGTTCTTC.

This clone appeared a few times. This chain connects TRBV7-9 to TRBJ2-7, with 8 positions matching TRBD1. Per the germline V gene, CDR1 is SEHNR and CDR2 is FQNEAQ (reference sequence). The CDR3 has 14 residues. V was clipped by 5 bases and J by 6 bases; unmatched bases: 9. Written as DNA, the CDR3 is TGTGCCAGCAGCCAGCAGGGGGCCAAAGGCGAGCAGTACTTC. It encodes CASSQQGAKGEQYF.

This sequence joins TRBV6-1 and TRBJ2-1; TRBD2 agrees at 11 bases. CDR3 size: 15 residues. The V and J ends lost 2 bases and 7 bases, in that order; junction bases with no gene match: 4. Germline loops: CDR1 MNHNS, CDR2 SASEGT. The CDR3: CASSEQTSGANEQFF. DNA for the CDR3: TGTGCCAGCAGTGAACAGACTAGCGGGGCGAATGAGCAGTTCTTC.

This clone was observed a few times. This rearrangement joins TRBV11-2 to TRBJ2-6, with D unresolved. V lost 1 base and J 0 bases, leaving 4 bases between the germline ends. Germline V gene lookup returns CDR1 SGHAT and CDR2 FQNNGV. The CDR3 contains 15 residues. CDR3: CASSLGASGANVLTF. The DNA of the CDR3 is TGTGCCAGCAGCTTAGGAGCCTCTGGGGCCAACGTCCTGACTTTC.